A selection of T cell receptor beta chains follows, all from one sample in a study of regulatory T cells in long-lasting Graves disease. In TCRdb, the multiplex PCR reads were re-called with MiXCR into one record per CDR3 protein. The sample has 360,000 or so distinct CDR3 sequences, roughly 23% seen once; the top ten hold about 29%. The sample was peripheral blood mononuclear cells (PBMCs), taken when the disease was refractory, from a patient treated with antithyroid drugs. Source of these receptors: a woman in her forties with Graves disease. Each CDR3 is given with its conserved first and last residue. The order of the fields is V gene, D gene, J gene, clone size, CDR3 DNA, CDR3 protein. A D gene is named only where the DNA matches it firmly. Expanded clones get a size class; other rows say once, few or many, or leave the size out.

TRBV7-9	.	TRBJ2-3	.	TGTGCCAGCAGCCCCGCCTCGGGGGCGAGGGTCACAGATACGCAGTATTTT	CASSPASGARVTDTQYF
TRBV11-2	.	TRBJ2-4	many	TGTGCCAGCAGCTTAGATCCAGGGGCAGGGCAAAACATTCAGTACTTC	CASSLDPGAGQNIQYF
TRBV12-3/TRBV12-4	.	TRBJ2-1	few	TGTGCCAGCAGTTCCCCCCTAGGGAATGAGCAGTTCTTC	CASSSPLGNEQFF
TRBV15	.	TRBJ2-7	many	TGTGCCACCTTAGCCTTAATGGTGCAGTACTTC	CATLALMVQYF
TRBV5-1	.	TRBJ1-6	few	TGCGCCAGCAGCTTGGAGGGAGGGAATTCACCCCTCCACTTT	CASSLEGGNSPLHF
TRBV7-7	.	TRBJ2-2	.	TGTGCTAGCAGCAAGGGGGTGTCAGGGCCATTGAACACCGGGGAGCTGTTTTTT	CASSKGVSGPLNTGELFF
TRBV28	.	TRBJ2-3	many	TGTGCCAGCAAGTCAGGACAGTTCACAGATACGCAGTATTTT	CASKSGQFTDTQYF
TRBV12-3/TRBV12-4	TRBD1	TRBJ2-5	few	TGTGCCAGCAGTTTAGCCGGGACAGGTCAAGAGACCCAGTACTTC	CASSLAGTGQETQYF
TRBV20-1	.	TRBJ1-2	.	TGCAGTGCTAGAGATTCTAGGAAAGGTGACTATGGCTACACCTTC	CSARDSRKGDYGYTF
TRBV4-1	.	TRBJ1-4	few	TGCGCCAGCAGCAAGGGAAATGAAAAACTGTTTTTT	CASSKGNEKLFF
TRBV27	.	TRBJ2-7	few	TGTGCCAGCCGAAAGACTTGGGGGGCCCACGAGCAGTACTTC	CASRKTWGAHEQYF
TRBV11-2	.	TRBJ2-2	.	TGTGCCAGCAGCATGGGGGTAGGCGGGGAGCTGTTTTTT	CASSMGVGGELFF
TRBV28	.	TRBJ2-1	.	TGTGCCAGCAGTGAGAAGCGGGTTCCCTACAATGAGCAGTTCTTC	CASSEKRVPYNEQFF
TRBV27	TRBD1	TRBJ1-5	.	TGTGCCAGCAGGGGACAGTTCAATCAGCCCCAGCATTTT	CASRGQFNQPQHF
TRBV28	.	TRBJ1-6	many	TGTGCCAGCAGTTCTCCACAGGGAGCCCGTAGGTCACCCCTCCACTTT	CASSSPQGARRSPLHF
TRBV7-8	.	TRBJ1-2	many	TGTGCCAGCAGCGACCCTAAACCACCAGGAGGCTATGGCTACACCTTC	CASSDPKPPGGYGYTF
TRBV4-1	.	TRBJ1-5	once	TGCGCCAGCAGCCAAGTTCCCCTCGAGGGACTCGGCAATCAGCCCCAGCATTTT	CASSQVPLEGLGNQPQHF
TRBV10-3	.	TRBJ1-5	many	TGTGCCATCAGTGGCACAGGGTATAGCAATCAGCCCCAGCATTTT	CAISGTGYSNQPQHF
TRBV5-1	.	TRBJ2-7	.	TGCGCCAGCAGCTTGGGCTCGGTACCATTTTACGAGCAGTACTTC	CASSLGSVPFYEQYF
TRBV20-1	TRBD1	TRBJ1-2	.	TGCAGTCCACAGGGGGTATACTATGGCTACACCTTC	CSPQGVYYGYTF
TRBV6-1	.	TRBJ1-6	many	TGTGCCGTCACCGGGAGCTCCTATAATTCACCCCTCCACTTT	CAVTGSSYNSPLHF
TRBV10-1	TRBD1	TRBJ2-2	many	TGCGCCAGCAGGAGGGACAGGAACACCGGGGAGCTGTTTTTT	CASRRDRNTGELFF
TRBV28	.	TRBJ1-4	many	TGTGCCAGCAGTGCCCGGGGCCCCACGAATGAAAAACTGTTTTTT	CASSARGPTNEKLFF
TRBV5-6	.	TRBJ2-1	many	TGTGCCAGCAGCTTTGGGAGTTCCCCAAACAATGAGCAGTTCTTC	CASSFGSSPNNEQFF
TRBV20-1	TRBD1	TRBJ2-2	.	TGCAGTGCTAGAGCCCCGGGACAGGGTGAGACCGGGGAGCTGTTTTTT	CSARAPGQGETGELFF
TRBV12-3/TRBV12-4	.	TRBJ1-5	.	TGTGCCAGCAGTTTATCGGGACAACTTAATAGCAATCAGCCCCAGCATTTT	CASSLSGQLNSNQPQHF
TRBV28	.	TRBJ2-4	many	TGTGCCAGCAGTTTAGGAAGCGGAGGGGGGGAAGCCAAAAACATTCAGTACTTC	CASSLGSGGGEAKNIQYF
TRBV2	.	TRBJ2-1	.	TGTGCCAGCAGTGGAAACTCCCCTCGCTACCATGAGCAGTTCTTC	CASSGNSPRYHEQFF
TRBV20-1	.	TRBJ1-6	many	TGCAGTGCTAGTCAGGGCAGCCATTCACCCCTCCACTTT	CSASQGSHSPLHF
TRBV28	.	TRBJ2-2	many	TGTGCCAGCGGAATCCACAGGGAAAACACCGGGGAGCTGTTTTTT	CASGIHRENTGELFF
TRBV29-1	.	TRBJ1-3	.	TGCAGCGGACAGGTCTCTGGAAACACCATATATTTT	CSGQVSGNTIYF
TRBV19	.	TRBJ2-7	few	TGTGCCAGTAGTCCCGATCCCAACGTGGACGAGCAGTACTTC	CASSPDPNVDEQYF
TRBV18	TRBD1	TRBJ2-5	.	TGTGCCAGCTCACCGCGGACAGGGGAAGAGACCCAGTACTTC	CASSPRTGEETQYF
TRBV28	.	TRBJ2-1	few	TGTGCCAGCAGTTTTAGGGAAGTTCTTCATGAGCAGTTCTTC	CASSFREVLHEQFF
TRBV3-1	.	TRBJ1-2	many	TGTGCCAGCAGCCACCGACAGGCCAACTATGGCTACACCTTC	CASSHRQANYGYTF
TRBV4-1	.	TRBJ2-7	.	TGCGCCAGCAGCCAAGTAACTGGGAGTTACGAGCAGTACTTC	CASSQVTGSYEQYF
TRBV28	.	TRBJ2-5	many	TGTGCCAGCAGTTCCGGGACGGACAAACAAGAGACCCAGTACTTC	CASSSGTDKQETQYF
TRBV2	.	TRBJ2-7	many	TGTGCCAGCAGTTCACCGGACAGTTACTACGAGCAGTACTTC	CASSSPDSYYEQYF
TRBV12-3/TRBV12-4	TRBD1	TRBJ1-5	.	TGTGCCAGCAAAAGGGGGCGCGGAGCCAATCAGCCCCAGCATTTT	CASKRGRGANQPQHF
TRBV11-2	TRBD2	TRBJ2-7	many	TGTGCCAGCAGCTTAGTTAGCGGGGCCCACGGACGCGAGCAGTACTTC	CASSLVSGAHGREQYF
TRBV28	.	TRBJ1-4	many	TGTGCCAGCAGTTTCGGGCCTACGGCTAATGAAAAACTGTTTTTT	CASSFGPTANEKLFF
TRBV28	TRBD2	TRBJ2-7	.	TGTGCCAGCAGCCAAGCCGCTAGCGGGAGGGCCGACGACGAGCAGTACTTC	CASSQAASGRADDEQYF
TRBV20-1	TRBD1	TRBJ1-5	few	TGCAGTGCTAGAGGTAGACAGGGTGGCCAGCCCCAGCATTTT	CSARGRQGGQPQHF
TRBV5-6	.	TRBJ1-2	once	TGTGCCAGCAGCTTGATCTGGTACTACTATGGCTTTGGCTACACCTTC	CASSLIWYYYGFGYTF
TRBV12-3/TRBV12-4	TRBD1	TRBJ2-7	.	TGTGCCAGCAGTTTTACAGGGGCGCGCGGTAGTGAGCAGTACTTC	CASSFTGARGSEQYF
TRBV20-1	.	TRBJ2-4	once	TGCAGTGCCCCGAGCTTGCTAGCCAAAAACATTCAGTACTTC	CSAPSLLAKNIQYF
TRBV7-8	.	TRBJ2-1	few	TGTGCCAGCAGCCCCAGTTTAGGCTACAATGAGCAGTTCTTC	CASSPSLGYNEQFF
TRBV6-5	TRBD1	TRBJ2-1	.	TGTGCCAGCAGTTACGGTAGGACAGGGGGTAACAATGAGCAGTTCTTC	CASSYGRTGGNNEQFF
TRBV20-1	TRBD1	TRBJ2-7	many	TGCAGTGCTAGAGATGGACAGGGGGCGAGGGAGCAGTACTTC	CSARDGQGAREQYF